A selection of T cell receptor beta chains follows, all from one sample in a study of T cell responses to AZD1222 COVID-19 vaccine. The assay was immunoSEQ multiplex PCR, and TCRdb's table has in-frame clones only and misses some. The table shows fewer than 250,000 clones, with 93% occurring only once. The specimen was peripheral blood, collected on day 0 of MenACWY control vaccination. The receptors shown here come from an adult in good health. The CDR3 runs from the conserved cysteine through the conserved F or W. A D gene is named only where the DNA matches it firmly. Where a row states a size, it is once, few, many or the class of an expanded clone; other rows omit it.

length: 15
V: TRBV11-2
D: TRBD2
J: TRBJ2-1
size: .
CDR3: CASSLELAGLNEQFF
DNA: TGTGCCAGCAGCTTAGAACTAGCGGGCCTTAATGAGCAGTTCTTC

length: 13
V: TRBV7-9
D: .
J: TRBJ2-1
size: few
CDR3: CASSLAMDNEQFF
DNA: TGTGCCAGCAGCTTAGCCATGGACAATGAGCAGTTCTTC

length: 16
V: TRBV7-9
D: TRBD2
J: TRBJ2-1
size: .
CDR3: CASSLLPSGGHNEQFF
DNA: TGTGCCAGCAGCTTACTGCCTAGCGGGGGTCACAATGAGCAGTTCTTC

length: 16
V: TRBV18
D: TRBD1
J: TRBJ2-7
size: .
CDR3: CASSPKKTGTDYEQYF
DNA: TGTGCCAGCTCACCAAAGAAAACCGGGACAGACTACGAGCAGTACTTC

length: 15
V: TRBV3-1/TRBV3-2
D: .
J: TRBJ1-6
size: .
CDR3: CASSPRLLQDSPLHF
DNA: TGTGCCAGCAGCCCAAGACTCCTTCAAGATTCACCCCTCCACTTT

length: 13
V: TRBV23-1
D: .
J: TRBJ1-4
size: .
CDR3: CASAMRRDEKLFF
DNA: TGCGCCAGCGCGATGAGGCGTGATGAAAAACTGTTTTTT

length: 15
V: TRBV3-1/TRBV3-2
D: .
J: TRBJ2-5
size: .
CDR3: CASSPPGRWGETQYF
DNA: TGTGCCAGCAGCCCTCCGGGACGCTGGGGAGAGACCCAGTACTTC

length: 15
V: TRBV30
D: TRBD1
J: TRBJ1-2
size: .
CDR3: CAWRPGQEGFRGYTF
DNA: TGTGCCTGGAGACCGGGACAGGAGGGGTTTAGGGGCTACACCTTC

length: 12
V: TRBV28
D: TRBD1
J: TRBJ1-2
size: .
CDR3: CASISGGSGYTF
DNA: TGTGCCAGCATTTCAGGGGGCTCTGGCTACACCTTC

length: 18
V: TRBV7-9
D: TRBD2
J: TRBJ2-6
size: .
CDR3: CASRPLSGGAPGANVLTF
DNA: TGTGCCAGCAGGCCTCTTAGCGGGGGGGCCCCTGGGGCCAACGTCCTGACTTTC

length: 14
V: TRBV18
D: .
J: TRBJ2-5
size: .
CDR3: CASSYVGHQETQYF
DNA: TGTGCCAGCTCATATGTGGGTCACCAAGAGACCCAGTACTTC

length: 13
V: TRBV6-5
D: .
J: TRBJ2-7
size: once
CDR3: CASNLLATREQYF
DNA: TGTGCCAGCAATCTGTTGGCTACTCGCGAGCAGTACTTC

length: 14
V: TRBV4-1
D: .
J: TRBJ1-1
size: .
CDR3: CASSQDPIIGGSFF
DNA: TGCGCCAGCAGCCAAGACCCCATAATTGGGGGGTCTTTCTTT

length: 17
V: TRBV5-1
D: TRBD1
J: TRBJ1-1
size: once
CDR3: CASSFEFGTAPNTEAFF
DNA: TGCGCCAGCAGCTTCGAATTCGGGACAGCGCCGAACACTGAAGCTTTCTTT

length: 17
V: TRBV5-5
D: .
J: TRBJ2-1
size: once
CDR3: CASSLGISGSSYNEQFF
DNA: TGTGCCAGCAGCTTGGGTATCTCGGGAAGCTCCTACAATGAGCAGTTCTTC

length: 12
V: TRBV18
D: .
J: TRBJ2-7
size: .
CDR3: CASSLRSGEQYF
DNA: TGTGCCAGCTCACTCCGGTCAGGCGAGCAGTACTTC

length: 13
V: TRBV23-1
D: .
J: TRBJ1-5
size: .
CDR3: CASSHRGNQPQHF
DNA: TGCGCCAGCAGTCACAGAGGCAATCAGCCCCAGCATTTT

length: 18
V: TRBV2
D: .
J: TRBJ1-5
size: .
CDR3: CASSDGITGLESNQPQHF
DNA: TGTGCCAGCAGTGATGGGATAACAGGGTTAGAGAGCAATCAGCCCCAGCATTTT

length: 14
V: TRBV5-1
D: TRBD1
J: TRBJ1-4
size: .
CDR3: CASSPSGGSEKLFF
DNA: TGCGCCAGCAGCCCCTCAGGGGGAAGCGAAAAACTGTTTTTT

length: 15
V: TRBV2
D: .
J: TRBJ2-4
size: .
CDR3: CASTGEGGAKNIQYF
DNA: TGTGCCAGCACAGGGGAAGGGGGAGCCAAAAACATTCAGTACTTC

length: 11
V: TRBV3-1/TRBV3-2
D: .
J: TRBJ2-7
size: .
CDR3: CASSGVYEQYF
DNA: TGTGCCAGCAGCGGCGTCTACGAGCAGTACTTC

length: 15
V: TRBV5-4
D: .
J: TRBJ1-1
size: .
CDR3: CASSWGTDMNTEAFF
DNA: TGTGCCAGCAGCTGGGGGACGGATATGAACACTGAAGCTTTCTTT

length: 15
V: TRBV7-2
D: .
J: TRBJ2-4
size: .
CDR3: CASSTTRGSKNIQYF
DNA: TGTGCCAGCAGCACTACTCGGGGGAGCAAAAACATTCAGTACTTC

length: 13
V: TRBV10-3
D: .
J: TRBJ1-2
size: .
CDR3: CAIRIHPTDGYTF
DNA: TGTGCCATCAGGATTCATCCCACGGATGGCTACACCTTC

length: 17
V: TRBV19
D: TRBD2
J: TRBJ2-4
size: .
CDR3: CASSFGLAGGSRDIQYF
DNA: TGTGCCAGTAGTTTCGGACTAGCGGGGGGTTCTAGGGACATTCAGTACTTC

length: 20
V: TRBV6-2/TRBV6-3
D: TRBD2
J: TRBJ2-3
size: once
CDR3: CASSYPTSGGAGLSTDTQYF
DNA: TGTGCCAGCAGTTACCCCACTAGCGGGGGGGCCGGCCTGTCCACAGATACGCAGTATTTT

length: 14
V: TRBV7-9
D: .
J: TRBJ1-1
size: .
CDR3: CASSSDSVNTEAFF
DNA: TGTGCCAGCAGCTCGGACAGCGTGAACACTGAAGCTTTCTTT

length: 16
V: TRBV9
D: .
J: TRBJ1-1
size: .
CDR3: CASSVDSQGIYTEAFF
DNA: TGTGCCAGCAGCGTAGACTCCCAGGGGATATACACTGAAGCTTTCTTT

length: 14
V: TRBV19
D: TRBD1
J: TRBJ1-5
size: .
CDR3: CASSGTGGNQPQHF
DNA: TGTGCCAGTAGTGGGACAGGGGGGAATCAGCCCCAGCATTTT

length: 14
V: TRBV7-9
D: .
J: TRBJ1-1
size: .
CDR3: CASSLLGGTAEAFF
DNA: TGTGCCAGCAGCTTATTAGGGGGGACTGCTGAAGCTTTCTTT

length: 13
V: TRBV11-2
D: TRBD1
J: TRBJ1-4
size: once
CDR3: CASSLDYRGQLFF
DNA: TGTGCCAGCAGCCTAGACTACAGGGGTCAACTGTTTTTT

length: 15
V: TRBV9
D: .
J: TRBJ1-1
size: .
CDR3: CASSILDRGVTEAFF
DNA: TGTGCCAGCAGCATATTAGACCGGGGGGTCACTGAAGCTTTCTTT

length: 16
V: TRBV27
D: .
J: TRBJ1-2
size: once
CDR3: CASSLSFSGTVYGYTF
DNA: TGTGCCAGCAGTTTATCTTTCTCCGGGACGGTTTACGGCTACACCTTC

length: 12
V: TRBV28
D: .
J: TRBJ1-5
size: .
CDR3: CASSSRVQPQHF
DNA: TGTGCCAGCAGTTCCAGGGTCCAGCCCCAGCATTTT

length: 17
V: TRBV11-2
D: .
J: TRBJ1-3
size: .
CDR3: CASSLGIGGSSGNTIYF
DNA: TGTGCCAGCAGCTTAGGGATCGGCGGAAGCTCTGGAAACACCATATATTTT